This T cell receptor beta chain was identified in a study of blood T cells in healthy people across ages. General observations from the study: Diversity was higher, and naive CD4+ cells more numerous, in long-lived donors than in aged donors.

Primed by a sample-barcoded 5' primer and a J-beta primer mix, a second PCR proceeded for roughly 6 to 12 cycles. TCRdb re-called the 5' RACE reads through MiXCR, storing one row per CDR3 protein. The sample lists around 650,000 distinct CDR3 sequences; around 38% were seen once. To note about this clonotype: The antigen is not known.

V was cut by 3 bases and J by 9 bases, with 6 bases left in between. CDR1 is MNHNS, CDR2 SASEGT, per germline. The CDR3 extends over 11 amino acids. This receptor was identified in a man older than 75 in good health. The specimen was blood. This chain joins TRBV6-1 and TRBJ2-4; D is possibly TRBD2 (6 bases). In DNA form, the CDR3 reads TGTGCCAGCAGTGATAGCGGCATTCAGTACTTC. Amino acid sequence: CASSDSGIQYF.